Listed below are T cell receptor beta chains from one sample, sequenced in a study of shared clonotypes between healthy human individuals. Assay: immunoSEQ multiplex PCR; the TCRdb copy retains only in-frame clones and omits some. The table records 550,000 to 700,000 clones, around four fifths of them present only once. The specimen sequenced was memory CD4+ T cells sorted from blood. Every receptor here comes from a woman aged 30 to 39 in good health. The CDR3 runs from the conserved cysteine through the conserved F or W. A D gene is named only where the DNA matches it firmly. Some rows have no size entry. The others give once, few or many, or a class for an expanded clone.

size,length,D,J,V,DNA,CDR3
NA,14,NA,TRBJ1-2,TRBV28,TGTGCCAGCAGTCAGGGACATTCTAACTATGGCTACACCTTC,CASSQGHSNYGYTF
once,14,NA,TRBJ2-3,TRBV6-5,TGTGCCAGCAGCAGACAAGTGAGCACAGATACGCAGTATTTT,CASSRQVSTDTQYF
NA,14,NA,TRBJ2-7,TRBV25-1,TGTGCCAGCAGTGGTCGTTCCGATACCTACGAGCAGTACTTC,CASSGRSDTYEQYF
NA,11,NA,TRBJ2-1,TRBV2,TGTGCCAGCAGGGTTGGCAATGAGCAGTTCTTC,CASRVGNEQFF
once,11,NA,TRBJ1-1,TRBV20-1,TGCAGTGCACGGGAGGACACTGAAGCTTTCTTT,CSAREDTEAFF
NA,15,NA,TRBJ2-3,TRBV5-4,TGTGCCAGCAGCAGTACCGCCTCCCAAGGCGATACGCAGTATTTT,CASSSTASQGDTQYF
NA,18,TRBD2,TRBJ2-7,TRBV7-2,TGTGCCAGCAGCTTAGCCTTGGGGGGACTAGCGGGAGCCTACGAGCAGTACTTC,CASSLALGGLAGAYEQYF
once,13,TRBD1,TRBJ1-1,TRBV30,TGTGCCTGGACCGATAGGGGACAGGGTAAAGCTTTCTTT,CAWTDRGQGKAFF
NA,13,TRBD1,TRBJ2-3,TRBV11-2,TGTGCCAGCAGCTTCGGACAGGGAGATACGCAGTATTTT,CASSFGQGDTQYF
NA,14,NA,TRBJ2-1,TRBV2,TGTGCCAGCAGTGATGGAGACGGTGACAATGAGCAGTTCTTC,CASSDGDGDNEQFF
NA,14,NA,TRBJ2-2,TRBV11-3,TGTGCCAGCCTTGGACAGGGAGGGACCGGGGAGCTGTTTTTT,CASLGQGGTGELFF
NA,14,TRBD1,TRBJ1-5,TRBV4-2,TGTGCCAGCAGCCGAACACAGGGGAATCAGCCCCAGCATTTT,CASSRTQGNQPQHF
NA,14,NA,TRBJ1-5,TRBV27,TGTGCCAGCAGTTATAGACAGCGCAATCAGCCCCAGCATTTT,CASSYRQRNQPQHF
NA,13,NA,TRBJ1-2,TRBV6-1,TGTGCCAGCAGTGTAGCAGATAACTATGGCTACACCTTC,CASSVADNYGYTF
NA,14,NA,TRBJ2-7,TRBV7-6,TGTGCCAGCAGCTTAGGCGGGAACCGTTACGAGCAGTACTTC,CASSLGGNRYEQYF
few,12,NA,TRBJ2-2,TRBV2,TGTGCCAGCAGTGATGATAACGGGGAGCTGTTTTTT,CASSDDNGELFF
NA,12,NA,TRBJ2-1,TRBV10-3,TGTGCCATCAGTTCTGACTCTAATGAGCAGTTCTTC,CAISSDSNEQFF
NA,15,TRBD1,TRBJ2-7,TRBV7-8,TGTGCCAGCAGCCTTGGGACAGTCTCCTCCTACGAGCAGTACTTC,CASSLGTVSSYEQYF
once,14,NA,TRBJ2-2,TRBV4-2,TGTGCCAGCAGCCAAGATAGGGTGTCCGGGGAGCTGTTTTTT,CASSQDRVSGELFF
NA,14,TRBD1,TRBJ1-2,TRBV5-1,TGCGCCAGCAGGGCCGGGACAGAGGGGCTGGGCTACACCTTC,CASRAGTEGLGYTF
NA,13,NA,TRBJ1-2,TRBV5-8,TGTGCCAGCAGCCGGGACAACCTTTATGGCTACACCTTC,CASSRDNLYGYTF
NA,13,NA,TRBJ2-7,TRBV11-2,TGTGCCAGCAGCACCCACCCTGGGGCCATCCAGTACTTC,CASSTHPGAIQYF
NA,17,NA,TRBJ2-2,TRBV6-4,TGTGCCAGCAGTGACTCGATAGCAGATCCGAACACCGGGGAGCTGTTTTTT,CASSDSIADPNTGELFF
once,13,TRBD2,TRBJ2-5,TRBV11-3,TGTGCCAGCAGCTCCGGACTAGGAGGGACCCAGTACTTC,CASSSGLGGTQYF
NA,14,TRBD2,TRBJ2-7,TRBV5-1,TGCGCCAGCAGCGACCAACTAGCGTACGACGAGCAGTACTTC,CASSDQLAYDEQYF
NA,13,NA,TRBJ2-7,TRBV10-3,TGTGCCATCGCGACAGCCAGCTCCTACGAGCAGTACTTC,CAIATASSYEQYF
NA,14,NA,TRBJ1-4,TRBV28,TGTGCCAGCAGTAGACAGGCAACTAATGAAAAACTGTTTTTT,CASSRQATNEKLFF
NA,15,NA,TRBJ2-2,TRBV14,TGTGCCAGCAGCCCAAAACAGGTCATGACCGGGGAGCTGTTTTTT,CASSPKQVMTGELFF
NA,15,TRBD1,TRBJ1-1,TRBV19,TGTGCCAGTAGTATGCCCAGGGGGACATCCGCTGAAGCTTTCTTT,CASSMPRGTSAEAFF